These 14 T cell receptor beta chains came from one sample sequenced in a study of response to subunit inactivated influenza vaccine. Using its own MiXCR run on the RT-PCR reads, TCRdb lists one record per CDR3 protein. The sample records hundreds of thousands of distinct CDR3 sequences, over 9% being singletons. The sample was also linked to a second study, of T cells expressing NK-cell markers. This second study notes: UMIs were included in TCR beta cDNA generated by 5'RACE template switching.

This sample comprised PBMCs from blood, obtained on the day of vaccination. These receptors were obtained from a man aged 50-59 years who received an inactivated influenza vaccine.

The chain recombines TRBV28 with TRBJ2-5; 7 positions match TRBD1. The CDR3 consists of 13 residues. V dropped 6 bases and J dropped 5; count of bases not matched to a gene: 6. Germline-derived CDR1 and CDR2 are MDHEN and SYDVKM. The CDR3 region has the DNA TGTGCCAGCAGGCACAGGGGTTACGAGACCCAGTACTTC. Its translation: CASRHRGYETQYF. Looking up the rest from reference TRBV28 and TRBJ2-5 gives the full variable domain: DVKVTQSSRYLVKRTGEKVFLECVQDMDHENMFWYRQDPGLGLRLIYFSYDVKMKEKGDIPEGYSVSREKKERFSLILESASTNQTSMYLCASRHRGYETQYFGPGTRLLVL.

This clonotype has just a few counts. The genes are TRBV3-1 and TRBJ1-4; unclear D gene. Germline values: CDR1 LGHDT, CDR2 YNNKEL (reference sequence). The length of the CDR3 is 15 residues. The germline V and J ends were trimmed by 0 bases and 10 bases, with 15 bases remaining between them. In DNA form, the CDR3 reads TGTGCCAGCAGCCAAGACCTGACTCCGGGATTAAAACTGTTTTTT. Amino acids: CASSQDLTPGLKLFF.

The chain combines TRBV20-1 with TRBJ2-7; no reliable D call. Trimming took 7 bases from V and 3 from J, leaving 10 bases between them. Germline values: CDR1 DFQATT, CDR2 SNEGSKA (reference sequence). The CDR3 covers 11 residues. This CDR3 is CSVSGLYEQYF. Written as DNA, the CDR3 is TGCAGTGTCTCGGGTCTCTACGAGCAGTACTTC.

The chain joins TRBV12-3 or TRBV12-4 to TRBJ2-3, with TRBD2 identical over 10 bases. J was trimmed by 3 bases and V by 4 bases; bases with no gene match: 7. This CDR3 comprises 16 residues. CDR3 in amino acids: CASSWGAGGWTDTQYF. Here the CDR3 DNA reads TGTGCCAGCAGTTGGGGAGCGGGAGGGTGGACAGATACGCAGTATTTT.

This clonotype was observed at least ten times. The chain uses TRBV24-1 and TRBJ2-5; maybe TRBD1 (6 bases). The germline V gene encodes CDR1 KGHDR and CDR2 SFDVKD. The germline V and J ends were trimmed by 4 bases and 5 bases, with 10 bases remaining between them. The length of the CDR3 is 13 residues. This CDR3 reads CATSDRGYETQYF. CDR3 nucleotides: TGTGCCACCAGTGACAGGGGATACGAGACCCAGTACTTC.

The V call is TRBV24-1, the J call TRBJ1-2; 12 nucleotides match TRBD1. The germline V gene has CDR1 KGHDR and CDR2 SFDVKD. This CDR3 comprises 17 residues. V trimming: 9 bases; J trimming: 3 bases; junction bases outside the gene matches: 13. CDR3 sequence: CATATSPGTGGDYGYTF. The CDR3 bases are TGTGCCACCGCGACATCCCCCGGGACAGGGGGCGACTATGGCTACACCTTC.

This clonotype appeared many times. The rearrangement joins TRBV28 to TRBJ2-1; 8 bases fit TRBD2. V gave up 4 bases and J gave up 2 bases; unmatched junction bases: 7. Germline V CDR1 and CDR2: MDHEN, SYDVKM. There are 16 residues in the CDR3. The CDR3 DNA reads TGTGCCAGCAGTTCCCCGGGACTAGAGCCCTACAATGAGCAGTTCTTC. Encoded protein: CASSSPGLEPYNEQFF.

The sample holds a few counts of this clonotype. The chain recombines TRBV5-5 with TRBJ1-6; no definite D call. The length of the CDR3 is 13 residues. Germline loops: CDR1 SGHKS, CDR2 YYEKEE (reference sequence). Trimming removed 2 bases from V and 12 bases from J, with 12 bases in between. The DNA for the CDR3 is TGTGCCAGCAGCTTACTATTTCAGGAACCCCTCCACTTT. It encodes CASSLLFQEPLHF.

The V gene is TRBV19, the J gene TRBJ1-5, with TRBD1 identical over 7 bases. CDR3 length: 16 residues. The V gene's germline CDR1 is LNHDA and CDR2 SQIVND (reference sequence). The junction had 7 bases not matched to a gene; V was cut back by 5 bases and J by 0 bases. The CDR3 coding sequence is TGTGCCAGTAGTCGGACAGGCCTTTATAGCAATCAGCCCCAGCATTTT. It encodes CASSRTGLYSNQPQHF.

In nucleotides, the CDR3 is TGCAGCGTTGGGACAGTTAGCTCCTACGAGCAGTACTTC. Translation gives CSVGTVSSYEQYF. The V and J genes are TRBV29-1 and TRBJ2-7; D is perhaps TRBD1 (6 bases). The V end was cut by 4 bases, the J end by 0 bases, with 10 bases between. The germline V gene has CDR1 SQVTM and CDR2 ANQGSEA. This CDR3 has 13 amino acids.

The rearrangement links TRBV30 to TRBJ2-7, with 7 bases identical to TRBD1. V lost 1 base, J lost 1 base, and 7 bases stayed unmatched. Germline V gives CDR1 GTSNPN, CDR2 SVGIG (reference sequence). The CDR3 loop spans 15 amino acids. This CDR3 reads CAWSAKLGQSYEQYF. CDR3 DNA: TGTGCCTGGAGTGCCAAGCTGGGACAGTCCTACGAGCAGTACTTC.

This clonotype has a handful of counts. This chain's CDR3 is CASSLDAISTDTQYF. CDR3 nucleotides: TGTGCCAGCAGCTTAGATGCTATAAGCACAGATACGCAGTATTTT. The rearrangement joins TRBV7-3 to TRBJ2-3, with no clear D. V was cut by 2 bases and J by 0 bases, with 9 bases left in between. This CDR3 is built from 15 residues. Germline V gene data show CDR1 as SGHTA and CDR2 as FQGTGA.

The rearrangement uses TRBV18 and TRBJ2-7; D not certain. CDR3 size: 13 residues. The V end was cut by 5 bases, the J end by 7 bases, with 15 bases between. CDR1 and CDR2 (germline): KGHSH, LQKENI. CDR3 region: CASSSGLRLEQYF. The CDR3 DNA is TGTGCCAGCTCATCAGGTCTTAGGCTGGAGCAGTACTTC.

This clonotype turned up a few times. This chain connects TRBV5-1 to TRBJ2-3; 8 bases fit TRBD1. Germline V gene data show CDR1 as SGHRS and CDR2 as YFSETQ. The CDR3 length is 14 residues. Losses at the gene ends were 6 bases for V and 2 bases for J; bases not matched to a gene: 5. The CDR3 reads CASTPDRATDTQYF. DNA for the CDR3: TGCGCCAGCACCCCGGACAGGGCCACAGATACGCAGTATTTT.